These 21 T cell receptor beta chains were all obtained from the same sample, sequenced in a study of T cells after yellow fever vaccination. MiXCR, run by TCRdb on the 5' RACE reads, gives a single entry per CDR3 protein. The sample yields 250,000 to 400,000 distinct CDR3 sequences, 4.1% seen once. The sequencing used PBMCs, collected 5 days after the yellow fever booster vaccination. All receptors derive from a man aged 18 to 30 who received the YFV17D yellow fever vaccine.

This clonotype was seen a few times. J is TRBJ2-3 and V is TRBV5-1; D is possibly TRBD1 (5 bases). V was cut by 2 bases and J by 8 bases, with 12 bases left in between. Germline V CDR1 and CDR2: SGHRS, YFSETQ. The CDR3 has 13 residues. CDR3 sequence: CASSLQDQGTQYF. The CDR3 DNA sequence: TGCGCCAGCAGCTTACAGGACCAAGGTACGCAGTATTTT.

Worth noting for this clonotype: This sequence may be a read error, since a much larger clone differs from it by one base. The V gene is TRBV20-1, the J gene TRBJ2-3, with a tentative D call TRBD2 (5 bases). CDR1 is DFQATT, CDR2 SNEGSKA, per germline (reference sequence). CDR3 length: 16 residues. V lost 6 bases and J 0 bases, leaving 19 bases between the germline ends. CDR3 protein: CSAPRAGVGSTDTQYF. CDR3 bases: TGCAGTGCCCCACGGGCCGGGGTGGGGAGCACAGATACGCAGTATTTT.

As DNA, the CDR3 is TGTGCCAGTACGGCGAACGGCAGGGCCAAAGAGGAGACCCAGTACTTC. It encodes CASTANGRAKEETQYF. This rearrangement joins TRBV19 to TRBJ2-5; perhaps TRBD1 as D (5 bases). This CDR3 has 16 amino acids. Per the germline V gene, CDR1 is LNHDA and CDR2 is SQIVND (reference sequence). Trimming pared 7 bases from V and 5 bases from J, leaving 23 bases between.

DNA of the CDR3: TGCAGCGTTCTAACGGGGGGGACAGATACGCAGTATTTT. It is translated as CSVLTGGTDTQYF. The chain joins TRBV29-1 to TRBJ2-3; 8 nucleotides align to TRBD2. Germline CDR1 and CDR2: SQVTM and ANQGSEA. Losses at the gene ends were 5 bases for V and 3 bases for J; bases not matched to a gene: 4. The CDR3 extends over 13 amino acids.

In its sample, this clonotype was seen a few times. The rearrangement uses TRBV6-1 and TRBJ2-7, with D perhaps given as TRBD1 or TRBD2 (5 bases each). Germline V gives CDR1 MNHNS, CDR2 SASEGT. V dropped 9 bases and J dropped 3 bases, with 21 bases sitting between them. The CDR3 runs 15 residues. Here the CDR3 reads CASEPTMGDRYEQYV. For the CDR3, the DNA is TGTGCCAGTGAACCTACGATGGGGGACCGCTACGAGCAGTACGTC.

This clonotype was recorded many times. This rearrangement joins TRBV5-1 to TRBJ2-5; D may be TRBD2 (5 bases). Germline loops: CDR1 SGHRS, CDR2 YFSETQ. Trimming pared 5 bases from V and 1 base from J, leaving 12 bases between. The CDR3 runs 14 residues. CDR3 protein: CASRPLAGQETQYF. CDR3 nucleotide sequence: TGCGCCAGCAGACCTCTCGCGGGCCAAGAGACCCAGTACTTC.

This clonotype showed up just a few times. Written as DNA, the CDR3 is TGTGCCAGGTTCCAGGGGTGCCTCAAAAACATTCAGTACTTC. Translated: CARFQGCLKNIQYF. The chain couples TRBV7-2 to TRBJ2-4, with D possibly matching TRBD1 (6 bases). With 9 bases removed from V and 3 bases from J, the gap between germline ends came to 15 bases. CDR1 SGHTA and CDR2 FQGNSA come from the germline V gene. This CDR3 region has 14 residues.

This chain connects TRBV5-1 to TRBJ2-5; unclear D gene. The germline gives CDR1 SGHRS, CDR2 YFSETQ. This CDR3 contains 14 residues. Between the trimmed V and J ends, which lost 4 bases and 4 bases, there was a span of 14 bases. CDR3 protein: CASSPEWAIETQYF. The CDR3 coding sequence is TGCGCCAGCAGCCCGGAATGGGCAATAGAGACCCAGTACTTC.

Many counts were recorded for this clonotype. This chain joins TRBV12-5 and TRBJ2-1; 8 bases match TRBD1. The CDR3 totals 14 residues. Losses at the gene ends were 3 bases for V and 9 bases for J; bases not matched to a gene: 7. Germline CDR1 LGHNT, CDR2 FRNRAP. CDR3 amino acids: CASGFGTGVFEQFF. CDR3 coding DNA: TGTGCTAGTGGTTTCGGGACAGGAGTCTTTGAGCAGTTCTTC.

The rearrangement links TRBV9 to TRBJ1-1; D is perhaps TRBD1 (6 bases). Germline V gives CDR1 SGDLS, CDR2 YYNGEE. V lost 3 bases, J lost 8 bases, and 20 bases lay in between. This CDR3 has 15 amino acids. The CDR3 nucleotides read TGTGCCAGCAGCGAGGGGGGGCGCCGGTGGGAAGAAGCTTTCTTT. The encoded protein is CASSEGGRRWEEAFF.

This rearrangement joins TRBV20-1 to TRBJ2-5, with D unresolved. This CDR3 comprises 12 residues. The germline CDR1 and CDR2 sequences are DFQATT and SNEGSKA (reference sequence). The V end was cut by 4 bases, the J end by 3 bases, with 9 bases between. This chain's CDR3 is CSAMAPKETQYF. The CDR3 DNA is TGCAGTGCTATGGCCCCGAAAGAGACCCAGTACTTC.

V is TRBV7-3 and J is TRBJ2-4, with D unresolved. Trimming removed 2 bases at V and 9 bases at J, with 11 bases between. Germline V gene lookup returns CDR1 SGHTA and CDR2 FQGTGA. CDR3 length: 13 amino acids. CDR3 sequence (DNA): TGTGCCAGCAGCTTACAGGATTCGAGCATTCAGTACTTC. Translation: CASSLQDSSIQYF.

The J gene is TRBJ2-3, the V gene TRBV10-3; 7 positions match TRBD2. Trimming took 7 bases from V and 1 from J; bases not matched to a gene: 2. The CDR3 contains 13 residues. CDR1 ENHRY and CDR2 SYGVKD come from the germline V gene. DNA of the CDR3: TGTGCCATCAAAACTAGCGGCACAGATACGCAGTATTTT. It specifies CAIKTSGTDTQYF.

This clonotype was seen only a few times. CDR3 sequence (DNA): TGTGCCAGTTTAACGTTAGGGGGGGCAACTAATGAAAAACTGTTTTTT. Encoded protein: CASLTLGGATNEKLFF. The chain carries TRBV28 and TRBJ1-4; the D gene is possibly TRBD1 (6 bases). Germline lookup yields CDR1 MDHEN and CDR2 SYDVKM. The CDR3 loop spans 16 amino acids. Trimming pared 9 bases from V and 0 bases from J, leaving 17 bases between.

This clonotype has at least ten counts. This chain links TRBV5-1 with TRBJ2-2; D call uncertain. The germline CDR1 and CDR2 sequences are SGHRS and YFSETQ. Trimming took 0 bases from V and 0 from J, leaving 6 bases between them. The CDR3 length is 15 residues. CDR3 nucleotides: TGCGCCAGCAGCTTGGGAGATGCGAACACCGGGGAGCTGTTTTTT. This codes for CASSLGDANTGELFF.

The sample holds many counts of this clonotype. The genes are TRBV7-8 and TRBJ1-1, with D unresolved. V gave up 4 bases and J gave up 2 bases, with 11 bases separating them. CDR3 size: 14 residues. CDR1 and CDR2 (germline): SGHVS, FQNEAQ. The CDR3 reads CASSSPPFNTEAFF. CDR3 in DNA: TGTGCCAGCAGCTCCCCCCCGTTCAACACTGAAGCTTTCTTT.

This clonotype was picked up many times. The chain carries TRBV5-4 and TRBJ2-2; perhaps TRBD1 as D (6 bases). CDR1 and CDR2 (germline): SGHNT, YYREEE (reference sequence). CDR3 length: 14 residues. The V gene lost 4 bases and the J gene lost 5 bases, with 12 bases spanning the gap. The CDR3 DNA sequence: TGTGCCAGCAGCCCAGGGGTGGCTACCGGGGAGCTGTTTTTT. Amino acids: CASSPGVATGELFF.

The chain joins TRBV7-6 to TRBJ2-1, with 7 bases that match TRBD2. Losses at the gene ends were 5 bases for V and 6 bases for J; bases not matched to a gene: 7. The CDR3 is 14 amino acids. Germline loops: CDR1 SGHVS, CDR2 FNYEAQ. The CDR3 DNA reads TGTGCCAGCAGCGCGGGACTATCCGGCAATGAGCAGTTCTTC. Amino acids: CASSAGLSGNEQFF.

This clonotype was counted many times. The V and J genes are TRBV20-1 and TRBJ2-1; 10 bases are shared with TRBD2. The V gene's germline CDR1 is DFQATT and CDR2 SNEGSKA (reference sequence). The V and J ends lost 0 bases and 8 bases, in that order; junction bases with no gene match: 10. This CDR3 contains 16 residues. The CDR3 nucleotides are TGCAGTGCTAGAGATGTGTTAGCGGGGGGAGGCTATGAGCAGTTCTTC. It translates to CSARDVLAGGGYEQFF.

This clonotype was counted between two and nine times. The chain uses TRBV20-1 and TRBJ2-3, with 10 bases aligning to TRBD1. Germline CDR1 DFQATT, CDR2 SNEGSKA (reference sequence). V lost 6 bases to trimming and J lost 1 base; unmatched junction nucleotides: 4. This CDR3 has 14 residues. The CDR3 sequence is CSAGTGVRTDTQYF. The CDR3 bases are TGCAGTGCAGGGACAGGGGTGCGCACAGATACGCAGTATTTT.

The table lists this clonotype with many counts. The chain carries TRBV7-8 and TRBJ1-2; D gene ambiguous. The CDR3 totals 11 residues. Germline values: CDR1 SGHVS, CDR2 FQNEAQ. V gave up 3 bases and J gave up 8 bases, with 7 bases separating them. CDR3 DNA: TGTGCCAGCAGCTTTGGGTCAGGCTACACCTTC. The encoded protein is CASSFGSGYTF.